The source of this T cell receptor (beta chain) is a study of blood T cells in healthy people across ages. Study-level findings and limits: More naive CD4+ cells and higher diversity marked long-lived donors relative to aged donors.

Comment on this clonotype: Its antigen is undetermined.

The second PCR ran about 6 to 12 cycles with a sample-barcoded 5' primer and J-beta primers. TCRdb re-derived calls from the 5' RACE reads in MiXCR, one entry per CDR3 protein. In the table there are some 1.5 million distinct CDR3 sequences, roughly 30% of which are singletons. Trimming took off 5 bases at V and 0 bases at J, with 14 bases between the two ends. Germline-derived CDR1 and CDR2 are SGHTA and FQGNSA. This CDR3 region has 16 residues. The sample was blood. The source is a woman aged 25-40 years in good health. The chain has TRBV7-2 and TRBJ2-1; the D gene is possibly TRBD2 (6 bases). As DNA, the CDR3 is TGTGCCAGCAGCCCATATGGCGGGACCTCCTACAATGAGCAGTTCTTC. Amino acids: CASSPYGGTSYNEQFF.